This TCR beta chain was sequenced during a study of type 1 regulatory T cells. Across the study: T-allo10 is a Tr1-enriched, alloantigen-specific CD4 T cell product made in vitro.

The CDR3 loop spans 14 amino acids. This clonotype was counted many times. The junction differs from germline at one of its ends, possibly a read error. A single record per CDR3 protein comes from TCRdb applying MiXCR to the reads. The sample records approximately 19,000 distinct CDR3 sequences, roughly 10% being singletons. The TCR sequence derives from a human donor in good health. The sequencing input was CD4+ T cells, either the whole sample or a sorted fraction (not recorded which). The rearrangement uses TRBV12-3 or TRBV12-4 and TRBJ1-4; 8 bases align to TRBD1. CDR3 DNA sequence: TGTGCCAGCACCCCGACAGGGGCTAAAGAAAAACTGTTTTTT. This translates into CASTPTGAKEKLFF.